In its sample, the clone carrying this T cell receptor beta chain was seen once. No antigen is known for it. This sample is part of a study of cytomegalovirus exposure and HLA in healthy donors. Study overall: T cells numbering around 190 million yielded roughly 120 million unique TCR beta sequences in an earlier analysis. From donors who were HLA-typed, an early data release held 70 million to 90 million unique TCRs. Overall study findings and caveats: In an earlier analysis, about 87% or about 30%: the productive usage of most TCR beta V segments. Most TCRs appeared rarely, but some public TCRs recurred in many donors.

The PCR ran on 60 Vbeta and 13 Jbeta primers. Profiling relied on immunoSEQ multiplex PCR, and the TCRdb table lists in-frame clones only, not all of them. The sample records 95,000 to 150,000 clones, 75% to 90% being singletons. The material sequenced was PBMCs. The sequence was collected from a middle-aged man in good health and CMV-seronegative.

For the CDR3, the DNA is TGCAGCGTGGAGACAGGGGGTGGAGGCTACACCTTC. Its translation is CSVETGGGGYTF. V and J are TRBV29-1 and TRBJ1-2; 9 bases align to TRBD1. CDR3 length: 12 amino acids. V was clipped by 6 bases and J by 8 bases; unmatched bases: 7. Germline loops: CDR1 SQVTM, CDR2 ANQGSEA.